This T cell receptor (beta chain) was identified in a study of shared clonotypes between healthy human individuals. Running of the assay took place at deep level. Some clones are missing from TCRdb's copy, which holds only in-frame ones; the method was immunoSEQ multiplex PCR. The sample records around 2.1 million clones, approximately 96% being singletons. The CDR3 runs 13 residues. The germline gives CDR1 SGHTA, CDR2 FQGNSA. V lost 5 bases to trimming and J lost 15 bases; unmatched junction nucleotides: 12. The genes are TRBV7-2 and TRBJ2-1, with 8 bases matching TRBD2. Sequenced input: naive CD4+ T cells sorted from blood. This sample's subset: CD45RA+ positively selected. The source of this sequence is a man between 18 and 29 years old in good health. The CDR3 loop is CASSHGVAGNPFF. CDR3 in DNA: TGTGCCAGCAGCCACGGGGTAGCGGGAAATCCGTTCTTC.